This T cell receptor beta chain is drawn from a study of T cells after yellow fever vaccination (dated by TCRdb to about 2019). Background on the whole study: The SMART-Seq v4 Ultra Low Input RNA kit was used to prepare libraries from fractions with low cell numbers. Two healthy male donors made up the cohort, one aged 18 to 30 years and the other aged 30 to 40 years. Blood was collected at multiple timepoints before and after primary and secondary immunization, and bulk PBMC replicates and cell subsets were isolated. To track T-cell clones before and after primary and booster YFV17D yellow fever vaccination, bulk TCR alpha and beta repertoires were sequenced longitudinally. General conclusions and limits of the study: The secondary T-cell response was found to be weaker but faster than the primary response, with a peak reached on day 5 rather than on day 15. Only two donors were included in the study, so the extent to which the findings can be generalized is limited. Because abundant contaminating clonotypes from the bulk population could be contained in FACS-sorted repertoires, computational filtering was required. After the booster, most of the clones that had expanded following primary vaccination were detected again (roughly 97% of CD4 and around 87% of CD8), which suggests that memory was broadly maintained. A small share of clonotypes occurred in both CD4 and CD8 compartments, likely arising from convergent recombination.

This sample's treatment or condition label indicates: live attenuated yellow fever vaccine strain. At each blood-draw timepoint, two biological replicates of bulk PBMCs were collected. A standard Ficoll-Paque protocol was used to isolate PBMCs from peripheral blood. TriZol was used to extract RNA from bulk PBMCs, from CD4 and CD8 fractions, and from dextramer-positive and dextramer-negative fractions. Concerning this clonotype itself: The specificity of this receptor is unknown. The record has no base qualities; no much larger clone is one base away.

The CDR3 starts with the cysteine, ends with the phenylalanine, and has 15 residues. Just the 45-base CDR3 DNA is kept, in frame starting at base 1. Unmatched junction bases come to 11, with V trimmed by 5 bases and J by 8 bases. Per the germline V gene, MDHEN is the CDR1 and SYDVKM is the CDR2. TCR cDNA was synthesized by 5'RACE template switching, which introduced a universal primer site and unique molecular identifiers. Priming for cDNA synthesis came from both the TCR alpha and TCR beta constant segments. Libraries were amplified in two PCR steps, with sample barcodes and sequencing adapters added in the second step. Sequencing of the libraries was done on either Illumina HiSeq 2500 (2x100 bp) or NovaSeq (2x150 bp). The authors' analysis ran thus. MIGEC was used to demultiplex reads and collapse the reads into UMI consensus sequences, and MiXCR was used for V(D)J alignment. Vaccine-responding clonotypes were identified with edgeR using replicate PBMC samples, with FDR below 0.01 and a log2 fold change above 5 up to day 15 being required. Each bulk clonotype was labeled CD4 or CD8 based on which sequenced repertoire, CD4 or CD8, contained the clonotype at higher abundance. TCRdb cleaned the public reads at Q25 with fastp, built clones with MiXCR and kept in-frame beta chains. One record per CDR3 amino acid sequence lists the most common genes and DNA. Clone size and V and J calls follow TCRdb, not the original study. Counted in this sample were some 300,000 distinct CDR3 sequences; roughly 8% of them appeared once. The ten largest clones represent about 16% of the sample.

The sequence joins TRBV28 to TRBJ2-4; TRBD2 lines up with 8 middle nucleotides. This specimen was PBMCs, taken about 41 days after the first yellow fever vaccination. The sequence was obtained from a man aged 18 to 30 who received the YFV17D yellow fever vaccine. The CDR3 is CASSLAGTSMDIQYF. At the DNA level, the sequence is TGTGCCAGCAGTCTCGCTGGGACTAGTATGGACATTCAGTACTTC.